The 30 T cell receptor beta chains in this list originate from one sample, sequenced in a study of T cell changes during pregnancy in multiple sclerosis. TCRdb's table, derived via immunoSEQ multiplex PCR, lists solely in-frame clones and lacks some. Of about 40,000 clones in the sample, roughly 93% were seen once. Sequencing was performed on CD4+ T cells from peripheral blood mononuclear cells, taken before pregnancy. Every receptor here comes from a female donor with multiple sclerosis, enrolled in a pregnancy study.

This rearrangement joins TRBV11-1 to TRBJ2-7; 8 nucleotides align to TRBD1. The CDR3 is 14 amino acids. V lost 6 bases to trimming and J lost 6 bases; unmatched junction nucleotides: 10. Germline loops: CDR1 SGHAT, CDR2 FQDESV (reference sequence). The CDR3 loop is CASSLGQGASEQYF. For the CDR3, the DNA is TGTGCCAGCAGTCTCGGGCAGGGGGCCTCCGAGCAGTACTTC.

The chain recombines TRBV7-2 with TRBJ2-3, with D possibly being TRBD1 (6 bases). This CDR3 comprises 15 residues. Trimming took off 1 base at V and 3 bases at J, with 11 bases between the two ends. Germline V CDR1 and CDR2: SGHTA, FQGNSA. The CDR3 nucleotides read TGTGCCAGCAGCTTAGACAGGGTGGGGACAGATACGCAGTATTTT. This gives the protein CASSLDRVGTDTQYF. The whole variable domain, filled in from reference TRBV7-2 and TRBJ2-3, reads GAGVSQSPSNKVTEKGKDVELRCDPISGHTALYWYRQSLGQGLEFLIYFQGNSAPDKSGLPSDRFSAERTGGSVSTLTIQRTQQEDSAVYLCASSLDRVGTDTQYFGPGTRLTVL.

This chain's CDR3 is CASTRTGSVYYEQYF. The CDR3 DNA reads TGTGCCAGCACCCGTACAGGGTCGGTATACTACGAGCAGTACTTC. The J gene is TRBJ2-7, the V gene TRBV5-8, with TRBD1 as a possible D gene (6 bases). This CDR3 has 15 amino acids. V was clipped by 6 bases and J by 3 bases, with 19 bases between them. Germline V CDR1 and CDR2: SGHTS, YDEGEE.

The chain is built from TRBV7-9 and TRBJ1-3; 7 bases are shared with TRBD1. This CDR3 has 16 residues. V lost 3 bases and J lost 4; bases outside the gene matches: 9. In germline, CDR1 is SEHNR, CDR2 FQNEAQ (reference sequence). CDR3 amino acids: CASSLEVGTVGNTIYF. For the CDR3, the DNA is TGTGCCAGCAGCTTGGAGGTTGGGACAGTAGGAAACACCATATATTTT.

The chain joins TRBV7-9 to TRBJ2-5, with 10 bases fitting TRBD1. The CDR3 contains 15 residues. Per the germline V gene, CDR1 is SEHNR and CDR2 is FQNEAQ (reference sequence). Trimming cost V 4 bases and J 1 base; bases outside gene matches: 3. CDR3 sequence reads: CASSWGDRGQETQYF. CDR3 coding DNA: TGTGCCAGCAGCTGGGGGGACAGGGGCCAAGAGACCCAGTACTTC.

CDR3 nucleotide sequence: TGTGCCTGGAGTGTAGGGGTAAGAGAGACTGAAGCTTTCTTT. As protein: CAWSVGVRETEAFF. The chain has TRBV30 and TRBJ1-1; the D gene is possibly TRBD1 (5 bases). Germline V gene lookup returns CDR1 GTSNPN and CDR2 SVGIG (reference sequence). This CDR3 contains 14 residues. Trimming stripped 0 bases from V and 5 bases from J, with 13 bases between.

CDR3 loop: CASSLTLGGGRQPQHF. The CDR3 nucleotides read TGTGCCAGCAGTCTCACCCTCGGGGGAGGGAGGCAGCCCCAGCATTTT. The chain couples TRBV28 to TRBJ1-5, with D possibly being TRBD1 (5 bases). The V and J ends lost 5 bases and 7 bases respectively, with 21 bases between them. The CDR3 runs 16 residues. Germline CDR1 MDHEN, CDR2 SYDVKM.

This chain uses TRBV5-4 with TRBJ2-2; D may be TRBD2 (5 bases). In germline, CDR1 is SGHNT, CDR2 YYREEE (reference sequence). Trimming pared 0 bases from V and 0 bases from J, leaving 6 bases between. The length of the CDR3 is 15 residues. The CDR3 is CASSLAGANTGELFF. DNA for the CDR3: TGTGCCAGCAGCTTGGCCGGGGCGAACACCGGGGAGCTGTTTTTT.

Only a few counts were recorded for this clone. One end of the junction is discordant with germline, which a read error may explain. This sequence joins TRBV7-7 and TRBJ2-2, with TRBD1 matching 8 bases. Germline loops: CDR1 SSHAT, CDR2 FNYEAQ (reference sequence). This CDR3 has 18 residues. CDR3 bases: TGTGCTAGCAGCCCTGTTTTGACTGGGACAGGATACACCGGGGAGCTGTTTTTT. This codes for CASSPVLTGTGYTGELFF. The variable domain in full, completed from reference TRBV7-7 and TRBJ2-2, reads GAGVSQSPRYKVTKRGQDVTLRCDPISSHATLYWYQQALGQGPEFLTYFNYEAQPDKSGLPSDRFSAERPEGSISTLTIQRTEQRDSAMYRCASSPVLTGTGYTGELFFGEGSRLTVL.

This chain connects TRBV6-6 to TRBJ2-7; TRBD1 is a possible D gene (6 bases). V lost 6 bases and J 0 bases, leaving 18 bases between the germline ends. The CDR3 consists of 16 residues. The germline V gene encodes CDR1 MNHNY and CDR2 SVGAGI (reference sequence). Here the CDR3 reads CASSSLQGSSSYEQYF. In nucleotides, the CDR3 is TGTGCCAGCAGCTCCCTCCAGGGGTCGAGCTCCTACGAGCAGTACTTC.

This CDR3 is CASSLPYGTDNYGYTF. The CDR3 DNA is TGTGCCAGCAGTCTTCCGTATGGGACAGATAACTATGGCTACACCTTC. The chain couples TRBV5-4 to TRBJ1-2; 7 bases match TRBD1. V lost 5 bases and J lost 1; bases outside the gene matches: 11. This CDR3 spans 16 amino acids. Per the germline V gene, CDR1 is SGHNT and CDR2 is YYREEE (reference sequence). Variable domain in full (rest from reference TRBV5-4 and TRBJ1-2): ETGVTQSPTHLIKTRGQQVTLRCSSQSGHNTVSWYQQALGQGPQFIFQYYREEENGRGNFPPRFSGLQFPNYSSELNVNALELDDSALYLCASSLPYGTDNYGYTFGSGTRLTVV.

J is TRBJ2-6 and V is TRBV7-2; 8 nucleotides line up with TRBD1. The CDR3 totals 15 residues. In germline, CDR1 is SGHTA, CDR2 FQGNSA. Trimming cost V 4 bases and J 3 bases; bases outside gene matches: 2. CDR3 bases: TGTGCCAGCAGCTCGGACAGGGTTGGGGCCAACGTCCTGACTTTC. Translated: CASSSDRVGANVLTF. The variable domain in full, completed from reference TRBV7-2 and TRBJ2-6, reads GAGVSQSPSNKVTEKGKDVELRCDPISGHTALYWYRQSLGQGLEFLIYFQGNSAPDKSGLPSDRFSAERTGGSVSTLTIQRTQQEDSAVYLCASSSDRVGANVLTFGAGSRLTVL.

V usage is TRBV6-4 and J usage is TRBJ2-1, with 10 positions matching TRBD2. Looked up from germline, CDR1 is MRHNA and CDR2 is SNTAGT. V trimming: 8 bases; J trimming: 0 bases; junction bases outside the gene matches: 1. The CDR3 has 14 amino acids. The chain's CDR3 is CASASGSSYNEQFF. For the CDR3, the DNA is TGTGCCAGCGCTAGCGGGAGCTCCTACAATGAGCAGTTCTTC.

This clone was observed a handful of times. The gene calls are TRBV7-9 and TRBJ1-1; D call uncertain. Germline V gives CDR1 SEHNR, CDR2 FQNEAQ (reference sequence). V was cut by 3 bases and J by 4 bases, with 9 bases left in between. This CDR3 contains 13 residues. The CDR3 is CASSLTMRTEAFF. The DNA for the CDR3 is TGTGCCAGCAGCTTGACAATGCGCACTGAAGCTTTCTTT.

This clone showed up just a few times. V and J are TRBV19 and TRBJ1-5; D gene ambiguous. Germline V gives CDR1 LNHDA, CDR2 SQIVND (reference sequence). CDR3 length: 12 residues. V lost 7 bases, J lost 6 bases, and 10 bases lay in between. CDR3 DNA sequence: TGTGCCAGTACCCCCAGCGGTCAGCCCCAGCATTTT. Its translation is CASTPSGQPQHF.

This chain uses TRBV28 with TRBJ2-7; the match to TRBD1 covers 9 bases. After removal of 5 bases from V and 4 bases from J, the junction contained 9 bases not matched to a gene. CDR3 length: 15 amino acids. Looked up from germline, CDR1 is MDHEN and CDR2 is SYDVKM. The CDR3 DNA reads TGTGCCAGCAGTCCCCCCCGAGACAGGGGGTACGAGCAGTACTTC. It yields the protein CASSPPRDRGYEQYF.

The chain joins TRBV18 to TRBJ2-5, with a weak D call TRBD2 (6 bases). The CDR3 contains 16 residues. The germline V gene encodes CDR1 KGHSH and CDR2 LQKENI. V was clipped by 3 bases and J by 1 base, with 15 bases between them. CDR3: CASSPMAGMAQETQYF. The CDR3 DNA follows: TGTGCCAGCTCACCCATGGCGGGGATGGCCCAAGAGACCCAGTACTTC.

The chain carries TRBV27 and TRBJ1-1; tentative D call: TRBD1 (5 bases). The CDR3 totals 15 residues. Germline CDR1 is MNHEY and CDR2 is SMNVEV (reference sequence). The V end was cut by 2 bases, the J end by 4 bases, with 14 bases between. CDR3 sequence (DNA): TGTGCCAGCAGTTTAGCCGCAGGGTTTAGCACTGAAGCTTTCTTT. Protein product: CASSLAAGFSTEAFF.

This chain links TRBV5-4 with TRBJ2-2; unclear D gene. Germline values: CDR1 SGHNT, CDR2 YYREEE (reference sequence). CDR3 size: 14 residues. V lost 0 bases and J lost 1, with 4 bases in between. The CDR3 is CASSLERNTGELFF. The CDR3 nucleotides are TGTGCCAGCAGCTTGGAGCGGAACACCGGGGAGCTGTTTTTT.

The chain links TRBV6-1 to TRBJ1-2, with D uncertain. The CDR3 has 15 residues. Trimming shortened V by 6 bases and J by 0 bases, and 14 bases separated the two germline ends. CDR1 and CDR2 (germline): MNHNS, SASEGT. The CDR3 loop is CASSLDRLTNYGYTF. The DNA of the CDR3 is TGTGCCAGCAGCCTTGACCGACTAACTAACTATGGCTACACCTTC.

V gene TRBV5-1 combines with J gene TRBJ2-7; TRBD1 matches at 7 bases. The CDR3 is 14 residues long. With V trimmed by 1 base and J by 3 bases, 4 bases remained unmatched. CDR1 is SGHRS and CDR2 is YFSETQ in the germline V gene. The CDR3 loop is CASSLTGANYEQYF. CDR3 sequence (DNA): TGCGCCAGCAGCTTGACAGGGGCCAACTACGAGCAGTACTTC.

This clone appeared a single time. The V call is TRBV11-2, the J call TRBJ2-5; tentative D call: TRBD2 (6 bases). This CDR3 region has 16 residues. Per germline, CDR1 SGHAT and CDR2 FQNNGV. Between the trimmed V and J ends, which lost 2 bases and 4 bases, there was a span of 17 bases. This CDR3 reads CASSLILGLQGETQYF. The CDR3 nucleotides read TGTGCCAGCAGCTTAATTCTTGGACTACAAGGAGAGACCCAGTACTTC.

The gene calls are TRBV6-1 and TRBJ2-7; a possible D gene is TRBD2 (6 bases). CDR1 MNHNS and CDR2 SASEGT come from the germline V gene. V lost 7 bases and J lost 3, with 10 bases in between. This CDR3 is 12 amino acids long. CDR3 residues: CASMLGLYEQYF. The CDR3 nucleotides read TGTGCCAGCATGCTGGGACTCTACGAGCAGTACTTC.

V usage is TRBV5-4 and J usage is TRBJ2-6; D is possibly TRBD1 (5 bases). This CDR3 is built from 16 residues. Germline lookup yields CDR1 SGHNT and CDR2 YYREEE (reference sequence). Deletions cut 4 bases from V and 0 bases from J, with 11 bases between. DNA of the CDR3: TGTGCCAGCAGCCGGACACCCGCCTCTGGGGCCAACGTCCTGACTTTC. Protein: CASSRTPASGANVLTF. Filled out from reference TRBV5-4 and TRBJ2-6, the complete variable domain reads ETGVTQSPTHLIKTRGQQVTLRCSSQSGHNTVSWYQQALGQGPQFIFQYYREEENGRGNFPPRFSGLQFPNYSSELNVNALELDDSALYLCASSRTPASGANVLTFGAGSRLTVL.

CDR3 sequence: CAIVAAGLTYNEQFF. The CDR3 DNA reads TGTGCCATCGTTGCAGCGGGGTTGACCTACAATGAGCAGTTCTTC. This chain connects TRBV28 to TRBJ2-1; the match to TRBD2 covers 7 bases. CDR1 and CDR2 (germline): MDHEN, SYDVKM. The CDR3 runs 15 residues. The trim removed 10 bases at V and 2 bases at J, leaving 11 bases unmatched.

The chain employs TRBV7-9 and TRBJ2-1; TRBD2 matches 12 bases. The CDR3 runs to 15 residues. The V and J ends lost 3 bases and 8 bases, in that order; junction bases with no gene match: 5. From germline, CDR1 is SEHNR and CDR2 FQNEAQ (reference sequence). CDR3 residues: CASSLSSGRVDEQFF. CDR3 sequence (DNA): TGTGCCAGCAGCTTGTCTAGCGGGAGGGTAGATGAGCAGTTCTTC.

This clone was detected only once. V is TRBV6-5 and J is TRBJ1-6; the D gene is possibly TRBD1 (5 bases). Germline lookup yields CDR1 MNHEY and CDR2 SVGAGI. The CDR3 is 16 amino acids. The ends were cut back, 0 bases at V and 9 bases at J, with 15 bases in the middle. CDR3 amino acids: CASSYSSGVITSPLHF. DNA of the CDR3: TGTGCCAGCAGTTACTCGTCGGGGGTAATTACTTCACCCCTCCACTTT.

This clone was detected only a few times. The chain joins TRBV10-3 to TRBJ1-5; 8 nucleotides align to TRBD1. V was clipped by 2 bases and J by 1 base; unmatched bases: 1. The CDR3 sequence is 15 residues long. Germline V gene sequence: CDR1 ENHRY, CDR2 SYGVKD. CDR3 protein: CAISEGQGSNQPQHF. The CDR3, as DNA: TGTGCCATCAGTGAGGGACAGGGCAGCAATCAGCCCCAGCATTTT.

The gene calls are TRBV27 and TRBJ2-3; D not resolved. The CDR3 is 14 amino acids. Trimming left V 3 bases short and J 0 bases short, with 7 bases between. Germline V CDR1 and CDR2: MNHEY, SMNVEV (reference sequence). The CDR3, as DNA: TGTGCCAGCAGTTTGGGCCTTAGCACAGATACGCAGTATTTT. It translates to CASSLGLSTDTQYF.

The table lists this clone with a count of one. This chain uses TRBV19 with TRBJ2-7; 11 bases map to TRBD2. Germline V CDR1 and CDR2: LNHDA, SQIVND (reference sequence). The CDR3 extends over 15 amino acids. Germline trimming cut 3 bases from V and 6 bases from J; bases unmatched to any gene: 7. CDR3 region: CASSMNLAGGSEQYF. The CDR3 coding sequence is TGTGCCAGTAGTATGAATCTAGCGGGAGGCTCCGAGCAGTACTTC.